This T cell receptor beta chain stems from a study of CD8 T cells in ankylosing spondylitis. Findings and limits, study-wide: Significantly higher representation of disease-linked clones was reported for matched ankylosing spondylitis synovial fluid. Reactive arthritis synovial fluid and blood previously showed some of these motif variants.

V gave up 2 bases and J gave up 0 bases, with 13 bases separating them. Germline V lookup: CDR1 DFQATT, CDR2 SNEGSKA (reference sequence). The CDR3 totals 16 residues. This clonotype was detected ten times or more. Its antigen is not known. By quantitative 5'-RACE with molecular barcodes, the TCR beta libraries were made. TCRdb re-analysed the 5' RACE reads in MiXCR, keeping a single row per CDR3 protein. The sample holds 150,000 to 200,000 distinct CDR3 sequences, around a sixth seen once. The chain links TRBV20-1 to TRBJ2-2; D is undetermined. Sequencing was carried out using blood, either unsorted or a sorted T cell fraction (not recorded which). This clonotype was obtained from a male donor aged 10-30 years with ankylosing spondylitis or in good health (not recorded which). CDR3 coding DNA: TGCAGTGCTAGACCCAGTCGCAGACCGAACACCGGGGAGCTGTTTTTT. Its protein product is CSARPSRRPNTGELFF.